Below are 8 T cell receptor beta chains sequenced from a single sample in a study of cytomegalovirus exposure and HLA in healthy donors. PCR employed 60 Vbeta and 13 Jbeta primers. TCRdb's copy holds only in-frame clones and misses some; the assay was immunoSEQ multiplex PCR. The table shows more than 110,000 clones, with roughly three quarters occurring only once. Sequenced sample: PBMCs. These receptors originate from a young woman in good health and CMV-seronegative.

The CDR3 nucleotides read TGTGCCAGCAGCAAAGGAGTGAGGGACACCACACCCGGGGAGCCCCAGCATTTT. Encoded protein: CASSKGVRDTTPGEPQHF. V usage is TRBV21-1 and J usage is TRBJ1-5; TRBD1, the D gene given by the table, was not confirmed from the DNA. TRBV21-1 is a pseudogene locus. The CDR3 covers 18 residues.

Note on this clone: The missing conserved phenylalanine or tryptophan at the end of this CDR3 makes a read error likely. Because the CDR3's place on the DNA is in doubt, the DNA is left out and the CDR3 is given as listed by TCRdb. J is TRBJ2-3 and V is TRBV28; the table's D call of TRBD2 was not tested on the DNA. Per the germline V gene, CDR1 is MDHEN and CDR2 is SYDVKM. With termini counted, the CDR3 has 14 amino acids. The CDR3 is CASSHSLGGLAVLR.

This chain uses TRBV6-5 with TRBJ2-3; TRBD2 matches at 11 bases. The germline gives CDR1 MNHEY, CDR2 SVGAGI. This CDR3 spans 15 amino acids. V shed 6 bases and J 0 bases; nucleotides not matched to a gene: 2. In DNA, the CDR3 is TGTGCCAGCAGGGGACTAGCGGCTAGCACAGATACGCAGTATTTT. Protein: CASRGLAASTDTQYF.

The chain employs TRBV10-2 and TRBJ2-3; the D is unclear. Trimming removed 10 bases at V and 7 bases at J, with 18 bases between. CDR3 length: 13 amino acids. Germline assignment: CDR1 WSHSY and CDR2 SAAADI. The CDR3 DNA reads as TGCGCCACATCTAGGAAGGTTATGTATACGCAGTATTTT. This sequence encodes CATSRKVMYTQYF.

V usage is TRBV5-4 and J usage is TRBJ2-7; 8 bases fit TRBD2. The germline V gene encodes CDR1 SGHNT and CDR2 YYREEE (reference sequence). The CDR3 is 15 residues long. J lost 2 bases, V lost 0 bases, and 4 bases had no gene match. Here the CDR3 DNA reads TGTGCCAGCAGCTTGGCAGCGGGAGCGCCCTACGAGCAGTACTTC. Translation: CASSLAAGAPYEQYF.

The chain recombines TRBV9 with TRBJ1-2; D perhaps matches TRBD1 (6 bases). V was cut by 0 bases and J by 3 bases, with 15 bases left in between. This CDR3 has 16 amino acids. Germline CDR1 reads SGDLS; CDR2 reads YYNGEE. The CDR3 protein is CASSVEGQQGYYGYTF. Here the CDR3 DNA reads TGTGCCAGCAGCGTAGAGGGGCAGCAGGGGTACTATGGCTACACCTTC.

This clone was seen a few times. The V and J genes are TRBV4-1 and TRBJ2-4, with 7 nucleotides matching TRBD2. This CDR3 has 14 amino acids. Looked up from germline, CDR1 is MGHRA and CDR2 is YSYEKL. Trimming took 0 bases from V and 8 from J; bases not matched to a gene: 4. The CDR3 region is CASSQDWGGHIQYF. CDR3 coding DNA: TGCGCCAGCAGCCAAGATTGGGGGGGACACATTCAGTACTTC.

The CDR3 DNA is TGTGCCAGCAGCGTAGACCAGGGGGCGAGGTCTGAAGCTTTCTTT. Protein sequence: CASSVDQGARSEAFF. V and J are TRBV9 and TRBJ1-1; 8 positions match TRBD1. The CDR3 runs 15 residues. Trimming removed 0 bases from V and 6 bases from J; junction bases left unmatched: 7. Germline CDR1 SGDLS, CDR2 YYNGEE.